The 7 T cell receptor beta chains listed next were all sequenced from one sample in a study of identical twins. TCRdb called the 5' RACE reads again in MiXCR, with one record for every CDR3 protein. Here the sample spans 500,000 to 650,000 distinct CDR3 sequences, roughly 7.2% being singletons. These data also formed part of another study, on yellow fever vaccine responses in identical twins.

Sequencing was carried out using PBMCs. The receptors stem from a woman under 30 in good health.

This clonotype has a handful of counts. The V gene is TRBV7-2, the J gene TRBJ2-3; 10 bases fit TRBD2. Germline values: CDR1 SGHTA, CDR2 FQGNSA. This CDR3 is built from 17 residues. V shed 6 bases and J 0 bases; nucleotides not matched to a gene: 9. This CDR3 is CASSLTSGPTSTDTQYF. The DNA for the CDR3 is TGTGCCAGCAGTCTGACTAGCGGGCCTACTAGCACAGATACGCAGTATTTT.

This clonotype was counted ten times or more. The chain recombines TRBV12-3 or TRBV12-4 with TRBJ2-1, with unresolved D. V lost 4 bases and J 4 bases, leaving 5 bases between the germline ends. The CDR3 covers 12 residues. CDR3 nucleotide sequence: TGTGCCAGCAGTTATCCTTACAATGAGCAGTTCTTC. This translates into CASSYPYNEQFF.

Ten or more counts support this clonotype. The J gene is TRBJ1-5, the V gene TRBV6-1; the D gene is possibly TRBD1 (5 bases). V was shortened by 6 bases and J by 8 bases, with 11 bases between the two germline ends. The CDR3 has 12 amino acids. Germline CDR1 and CDR2: MNHNS and SASEGT. DNA for the CDR3: TGTGCCAGCAGGACAGTCCAGGAGCCCCAGCATTTT. This sequence encodes CASRTVQEPQHF.

V usage is TRBV7-9 and J usage is TRBJ2-3, with 9 bases identical to TRBD1. This CDR3 contains 14 residues. The V gene end was trimmed by 5 bases and the J gene end by 3 bases; junction bases not matched to a gene: 3. Per germline, CDR1 SEHNR and CDR2 FQNEAQ (reference sequence). This CDR3 reads CASSGQGQTDTQYF. In DNA form, the CDR3 reads TGTGCCAGCAGCGGACAGGGGCAGACAGATACGCAGTATTTT.

The sample holds many counts of this clonotype. The chain recombines TRBV13 with TRBJ1-1; TRBD1 matches 10 bases. V lost 4 bases to trimming and J lost 1 base; unmatched junction nucleotides: 6. Per the germline V gene, CDR1 is PRHDT and CDR2 is FYEKMQ (reference sequence). CDR3 length: 16 amino acids. CDR3 in amino acids: CASSSGQGGTNTEAFF. CDR3 nucleotide sequence: TGTGCCAGCAGCTCCGGACAGGGGGGAACGAACACTGAAGCTTTCTTT.

This clonotype has only a few counts. The V gene is TRBV7-2, the J gene TRBJ2-2; TRBD2 matches 7 bases. The CDR3 is made up of 18 amino acids. V lost 3 bases, J lost 2 bases, and 12 bases stayed unmatched. The germline gives CDR1 SGHTA, CDR2 FQGNSA. The CDR3, as DNA: TGTGCCAGCAGCTTCGCCCACCGAGCGGGAAGAAACACCGGGGAGCTGTTTTTT. Residues: CASSFAHRAGRNTGELFF.

This clonotype was counted between two and nine times. The CDR3 region has the DNA TGCAGCGTTACGGACAGGGGCCCAGATACGCAGTATTTT. Translation: CSVTDRGPDTQYF. This chain uses TRBV29-1 with TRBJ2-3; 9 nucleotides agree with TRBD1. The CDR3 is made up of 13 amino acids. V shed 5 bases, J shed 4 bases, and the junction held 4 bases outside the gene matches. Per the germline V gene, CDR1 is SQVTM and CDR2 is ANQGSEA.